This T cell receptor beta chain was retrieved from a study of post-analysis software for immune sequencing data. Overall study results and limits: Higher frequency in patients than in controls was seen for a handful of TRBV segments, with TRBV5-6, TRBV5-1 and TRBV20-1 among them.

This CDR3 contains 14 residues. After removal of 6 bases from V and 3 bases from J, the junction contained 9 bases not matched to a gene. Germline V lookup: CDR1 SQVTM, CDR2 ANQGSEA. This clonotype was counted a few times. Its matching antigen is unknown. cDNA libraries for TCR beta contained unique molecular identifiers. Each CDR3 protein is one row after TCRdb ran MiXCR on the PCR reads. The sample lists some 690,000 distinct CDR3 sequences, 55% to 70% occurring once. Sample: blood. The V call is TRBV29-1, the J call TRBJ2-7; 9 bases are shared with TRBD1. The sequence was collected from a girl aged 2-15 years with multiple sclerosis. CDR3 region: CSVTGTGKRYEQYF. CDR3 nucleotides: TGCAGCGTCACCGGGACAGGGAAGCGCTACGAGCAGTACTTC.